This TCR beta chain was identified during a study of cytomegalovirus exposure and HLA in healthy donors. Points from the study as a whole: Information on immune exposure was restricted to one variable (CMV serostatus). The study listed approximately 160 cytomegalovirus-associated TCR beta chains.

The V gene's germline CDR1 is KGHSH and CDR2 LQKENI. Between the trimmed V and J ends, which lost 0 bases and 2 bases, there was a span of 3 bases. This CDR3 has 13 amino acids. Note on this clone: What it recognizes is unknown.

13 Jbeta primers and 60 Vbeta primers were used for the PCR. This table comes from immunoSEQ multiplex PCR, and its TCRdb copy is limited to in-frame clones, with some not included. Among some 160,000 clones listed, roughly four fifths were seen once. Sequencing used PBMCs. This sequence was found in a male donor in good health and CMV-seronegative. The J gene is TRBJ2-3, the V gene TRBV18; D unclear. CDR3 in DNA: TGTGCCAGCTCACCACCCAACACAGATACGCAGTATTTT. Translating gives CASSPPNTDTQYF.